These 8 T cell receptor beta chains were all obtained from the same sample, sequenced in a study of T cell changes during pregnancy in multiple sclerosis. Sequencing was performed with immunoSEQ multiplex PCR; in TCRdb, only in-frame clones are kept and a portion is missing. Here the sample spans 35,000 to 55,000 clones, 88% being singletons. The sample consisted of CD8+ T cells from peripheral blood mononuclear cells, taken after pregnancy. All receptors come from a female donor in good health, enrolled as a control in a pregnancy study.

This clone showed up just once. The chain employs TRBV7-2 and TRBJ2-3, with 10 bases lining up with TRBD2. The germline gives CDR1 SGHTA, CDR2 FQGNSA. The ends lost 5 bases at V and 2 bases at J; junction bases unmatched: 7. The CDR3 sequence is 16 residues long. The CDR3 DNA reads TGTGCCAGCAGCCGTGGACTAGCGGATTACACAGATACGCAGTATTTT. This sequence encodes CASSRGLADYTDTQYF.

The chain links TRBV28 to TRBJ2-5; 15 bases align to TRBD2. Germline V lookup: CDR1 MDHEN, CDR2 SYDVKM. After removal of 6 bases from V and 5 bases from J, the junction contained 7 bases not matched to a gene. This CDR3 is 16 amino acids long. The CDR3: CASSTGLAGGQETQYF. The CDR3 nucleotides read TGTGCCAGCAGCACAGGACTAGCGGGGGGGCAGGAGACCCAGTACTTC. Combining the CDR3 with reference TRBV28 and TRBJ2-5 gives the whole variable domain DVKVTQSSRYLVKRTGEKVFLECVQDMDHENMFWYRQDPGLGLRLIYFSYDVKMKEKGDIPEGYSVSREKKERFSLILESASTNQTSMYLCASSTGLAGGQETQYFGPGTRLLVL.

V gene TRBV5-4 combines with J gene TRBJ2-1; no firm D call. The CDR3 is 13 residues long. Trimming cost V 4 bases and J 2 bases, with 7 bases left between them. From germline, CDR1 is SGHNT and CDR2 YYREEE (reference sequence). CDR3 loop: CASSPLAYNEQFF. The CDR3, as DNA: TGTGCCAGCAGCCCCCTTGCCTACAATGAGCAGTTCTTC.

V is TRBV15 and J is TRBJ1-1; no reliable D call. In germline, CDR1 is LNHNV, CDR2 YYDKDF (reference sequence). This CDR3 comprises 15 residues. V was pared by 0 bases and J by 0 bases, with 8 bases between. CDR3 in DNA: TGTGCCACCAGCAGAGATAGACAAATGAACACTGAAGCTTTCTTT. Its translation is CATSRDRQMNTEAFF.

The chain recombines TRBV28 with TRBJ2-7; maybe TRBD1 (6 bases). This CDR3 spans 11 amino acids. Trimming removed 5 bases at V and 6 bases at J, with 8 bases between. Germline V gives CDR1 MDHEN, CDR2 SYDVKM. CDR3 sequence: CASSQGLEQYF. The CDR3 DNA reads TGTGCCAGCAGTCAGGGGCTCGAGCAGTACTTC.

This clone was seen once. The V and J genes are TRBV9 and TRBJ1-2; the match to TRBD1 covers 7 bases. The CDR3 is 16 amino acids. From germline, CDR1 is SGDLS and CDR2 YYNGEE. The J segment lost 6 bases and the V segment lost 3 bases, leaving 14 bases of the junction unmatched. This CDR3 reads CASSGRMGQLFHGYTF. CDR3 nucleotides: TGTGCCAGCAGCGGCAGAATGGGACAGCTTTTTCATGGCTACACCTTC.

This sequence joins TRBV5-1 and TRBJ2-7, with 8 bases that match TRBD1. The CDR3 contains 15 residues. Germline-derived CDR1 and CDR2 are SGHRS and YFSETQ. V gave up 1 base and J gave up 2 bases; unmatched junction bases: 5. The CDR3: CASSLSQGATYEQYF. The CDR3 DNA sequence: TGCGCCAGCAGCTTGTCCCAGGGGGCAACCTACGAGCAGTACTTC.

V and J are TRBV27 and TRBJ2-6; TRBD2 might be the D (6 bases). This CDR3 region has 16 residues. Germline V lookup: CDR1 MNHEY, CDR2 SMNVEV (reference sequence). V was clipped by 2 bases and J by 4 bases, with 12 bases between them. The CDR3 DNA reads as TGTGCCAGCAGTTTAATCTCGGGGGTGGGGGCCAACGTCCTGACTTTC. It specifies CASSLISGVGANVLTF.